What follows is one T cell receptor beta chain and its context. Its specificity is unknown. This sample was taken from a study of OX40 agonist ivuxolimab in advanced cancers. Background on the study: Melanoma, hepatocellular carcinoma, head and neck or renal cell cancer occurred in dose-escalation patients. Patients achieving partial responses numbered three: one hepatocellular carcinoma case and two cutaneous melanoma cases.

Exclusion applied to patients with autoimmune disease history or systemic immunosuppression. Data came from immunoSEQ multiplex PCR; TCRdb stores just in-frame clones and leaves some out. The table records just over 90,000 clones, 90% to 95% of them present only once. The germline CDR1 and CDR2 sequences are SQVTM and ANQGSEA. V was trimmed by 4 bases and J by 6 bases, leaving 12 bases between them. This CDR3 contains 12 residues. Study-level findings and limits: Researchers did not establish what antigens the expanded peripheral T cells target.

V usage is TRBV29-1 and J usage is TRBJ1-1; D unresolved. This receptor was taken from an adult with an advanced solid tumor such as melanoma, head and neck, liver or kidney cancer. The sequencing used CD4+ or CD8+ T cells sorted from blood, collected in a trial of the OX40 agonist ivuxolimab. This CDR3 is CSVVSGEAEAFF. The CDR3, as DNA: TGCAGCGTTGTAAGCGGGGAGGCTGAAGCTTTCTTT.